What follows is one TCR beta chain and its context. Its target is unknown. The data derive from a study of regulatory T cells in long-lasting Graves disease. TCR beta libraries were built with iRepertoire HTBI primers and Arm-PCR of CDR3 regions. TCRdb used MiXCR to reprocess the multiplex PCR reads, holding one entry per CDR3 protein. Of around 250,000 distinct CDR3 sequences listed, 15% to 20% were seen once; the top ten hold 12% to 15%. Germline CDR1 reads KGHDR; CDR2 reads SFDVKD. The CDR3 extends over 16 amino acids. Losses at the gene ends were 3 bases for V and 7 bases for J; bases not matched to a gene: 4. Time point of the sample: newly diagnosed GD, antithyroid drugs for less than 3 months. Scientists built the TCR library using RNA that was extracted from PBMCs. Regarding the study as a whole: Persistent patients had more shared public clonotypes (around 3,000) than new patients (about 920).

These data were likewise used in another study, on T cells in Graves' hyperthyroidism and ophthalmopathy.

This TCR derives from a woman in her twenties or thirties with Graves disease. The V and J genes are TRBV24-1 and TRBJ2-1, with 14 bases that match TRBD2. The material sequenced was peripheral blood mononuclear cells (PBMCs), taken at new diagnosis, from a patient treated with antithyroid drugs. CDR3 in DNA: TGTGCCACCAGTGATGCTGGGACTAGCGGGGGTAATGAGCAGTTCTTC. Protein product: CATSDAGTSGGNEQFF.